These 22 T cell receptor beta chains came from one sample sequenced in a study of shared clonotypes between healthy human individuals. Profiling relied on immunoSEQ multiplex PCR, and the TCRdb table lists in-frame clones only, not all of them. In the table there are 800,000 to 950,000 clones, about 96% of which are singletons. CD45RO-negative cells were positively selected for CCR7, leaving out terminally differentiated effector memory CD45RA+ cells. Sequencing input: naive CD8+ T cells sorted from blood. The source is a man aged 30 to 45 in good health.

V gene TRBV7-9 combines with J gene TRBJ2-1; D not resolved. Germline V gene data show CDR1 as SEHNR and CDR2 as FQNEAQ (reference sequence). The CDR3 runs 14 residues. V lost 1 base, J lost 7 bases, and 11 bases lay in between. The DNA for the CDR3 is TGTGCCAGCAGCTTAGTTCAGGCGACGAATGAGCAGTTCTTC. This gives the protein CASSLVQATNEQFF.

The chain uses TRBV15 and TRBJ2-7; TRBD2 aligns across 8 bases. Trimming at V came to 2 bases and at J to 3 bases, leaving 3 bases not matched to a gene. The CDR3 is made up of 14 amino acids. Germline V gene lookup returns CDR1 LNHNV and CDR2 YYDKDF (reference sequence). The CDR3 reads CATSRTSGFYEQYF. Here the CDR3 DNA reads TGTGCCACCAGCAGAACTAGCGGATTCTACGAGCAGTACTTC.

With respect to this clone: This specimen includes other DNA sequences encoding the same CDR3. The chain couples TRBV27 to TRBJ2-7; 10 bases match TRBD2. Germline CDR1 is MNHEY and CDR2 is SMNVEV (reference sequence). V gave up 6 bases and J gave up 4 bases; unmatched junction bases: 3. The CDR3 consists of 13 residues. The CDR3 reads CASRAGGPYEQYF. The CDR3 bases are TGTGCCAGCAGAGCGGGAGGGCCTTACGAGCAGTACTTC.

V usage is TRBV29-1 and J usage is TRBJ2-3; 8 bases are a match to TRBD2. The J segment lost 5 bases and the V segment lost 7 bases, leaving 8 bases of the junction unmatched. The germline V gene encodes CDR1 SQVTM and CDR2 ANQGSEA. The CDR3 runs 13 residues. The CDR3 region has the DNA TGCAGCGCAGATGGTAGCGGGAAAGATACGCAGTATTTT. Its protein product is CSADGSGKDTQYF.

This clone is a singleton in its sample. V is TRBV13 and J is TRBJ2-7; TRBD2 might be the D (5 bases). The CDR3 covers 15 residues. The V end was cut by 7 bases, the J end by 2 bases, with 18 bases between. Germline CDR1 PRHDT, CDR2 FYEKMQ (reference sequence). The CDR3 DNA reads as TGTGCCAGCAACATTCCGGGATCCGGTCCCTACGAGCAGTACTTC. Protein product: CASNIPGSGPYEQYF.

V and J are TRBV6-4 and TRBJ2-1; TRBD2 matches at 7 bases. CDR1 and CDR2 (germline): MRHNA, SNTAGT. There are 13 residues in the CDR3. V lost 5 bases, J lost 7 bases, and 5 bases stayed unmatched. CDR3 in DNA: TGTGCCAGCAGTCAAGGACTAGTGAATGAGCAGTTCTTC. Translated: CASSQGLVNEQFF.

CDR3 nucleotides: TGTGCCAGCAGAATAGCGGGAGGGATAAATGAGCAGTTCTTC. Protein product: CASRIAGGINEQFF. The rearrangement links TRBV6-5 to TRBJ2-1; 11 bases map to TRBD2. The J segment lost 7 bases and the V segment lost 6 bases, leaving 5 bases of the junction unmatched. The CDR3 consists of 14 residues. Per the germline V gene, CDR1 is MNHEY and CDR2 is SVGAGI.

The genes are TRBV7-8 and TRBJ2-7; D is unclear. The ends were cut back, 5 bases at V and 2 bases at J, with 7 bases in the middle. This CDR3 is 12 amino acids long. CDR1 and CDR2 (germline): SGHVS, FQNEAQ. CDR3 bases: TGTGCCAGCAGCCTAGAAACCTACGAGCAGTACTTC. It encodes CASSLETYEQYF.

This chain connects TRBV7-8 to TRBJ2-1; TRBD2 matches 13 bases. The CDR3 spans 17 residues. Germline V gives CDR1 SGHVS, CDR2 FQNEAQ. V was clipped by 5 bases and J by 5 bases; unmatched bases: 9. CDR3 amino acids: CASSLGLAGEFDNEQFF. The DNA of the CDR3 is TGTGCCAGCAGCCTAGGACTAGCGGGAGAGTTTGACAATGAGCAGTTCTTC.

This clone showed up just a few times. Other DNA sequences in the same sample also yield this CDR3. The chain is built from TRBV5-6 and TRBJ2-7; maybe TRBD1 (5 bases). The germline CDR1 and CDR2 sequences are SGHDT and YYEEEE. The CDR3 sequence is 14 residues long. Deletions cut 0 bases from V and 4 bases from J, with 11 bases between. In DNA, the CDR3 is TGTGCCAGCAGCTTGGGACAGAAAGCATACGAGCAGTACTTC. It specifies CASSLGQKAYEQYF.

The chain couples TRBV29-1 to TRBJ2-1, with TRBD2 identical over 7 bases. Per germline, CDR1 SQVTM and CDR2 ANQGSEA. Germline trimming cut 2 bases from V and 4 bases from J; bases unmatched to any gene: 8. CDR3 length equals 15 residues. The CDR3 sequence is CSVETSGLVYNEQFF. CDR3 coding DNA: TGCAGCGTTGAAACATCTGGACTAGTTTACAATGAGCAGTTCTTC.

To note about this clone: Mismatch with germline at one junction end may stem from a read error. The sample has other DNA sequences that encode this CDR3 too. The chain employs TRBV9 and TRBJ2-2, with 10 bases that match TRBD2. The CDR3 totals 17 residues. Germline lookup yields CDR1 SGDLS and CDR2 YYNGEE. The CDR3 DNA follows: TGTGCTAGCAGCGTAGGAGGACTAGCGGAGGGCACCGGGGAGCTGTTTTTT. Amino acid sequence: CASSVGGLAEGTGELFF. Variable domain in full (rest from reference TRBV9 and TRBJ2-2): DSGVTQTPKHLITATGQRVTLRCSPRSGDLSVYWYQQSLDQGLQFLIQYYNGEERAKGNILERFSAQQFPDLHSELNLSSLELGDSALYFCASSVGGLAEGTGELFFGEGSRLTVL.

Only one count was recorded for this clone. This chain joins TRBV29-1 and TRBJ2-5, with 12 bases identical to TRBD2. This CDR3 has 15 amino acids. Germline CDR1 reads SQVTM; CDR2 reads ANQGSEA. Unmatched junction bases numbered 5, after V lost 2 bases and J lost 4 bases. The CDR3 nucleotides read TGCAGCGTTGAATTACCGGGACTAGCGGGAGAGACCCAGTACTTC. It codes for CSVELPGLAGETQYF.

This clone was observed a single time. CDR3 sequence reads: CASSDYGGNEQFF. For the CDR3, the DNA is TGTGCCAGCAGTGACTATGGGGGGAATGAGCAGTTCTTC. The chain employs TRBV6-1 and TRBJ2-1; weak D call: TRBD2 (6 bases). This CDR3 is 13 amino acids long. CDR1 MNHNS and CDR2 SASEGT come from the germline V gene. V dropped 3 bases and J dropped 7 bases, with 10 bases sitting between them.

The V call is TRBV10-2, the J call TRBJ1-1; D gene uncertain. From germline, CDR1 is WSHSY and CDR2 SAAADI. The V and J ends lost 6 bases and 1 base respectively, with 9 bases between them. CDR3 length: 13 amino acids. The CDR3 bases are TGCGCCAGCAGAGACGCAGAGAACACTGAAGCTTTCTTT. As protein: CASRDAENTEAFF.

The rearrangement joins TRBV27 to TRBJ2-5; D possibly corresponds to TRBD2 (6 bases). The V and J ends lost 2 bases and 5 bases respectively, with 18 bases between them. This CDR3 is built from 16 residues. In germline, CDR1 is MNHEY, CDR2 SMNVEV (reference sequence). CDR3 bases: TGTGCCAGCAGTTTAGCGGCTAGCGACATTGGGGAGACCCAGTACTTC. Amino acids: CASSLAASDIGETQYF.

V usage is TRBV30 and J usage is TRBJ2-2; D perhaps matches TRBD2 (6 bases). The length of the CDR3 is 14 residues. Germline CDR1 reads GTSNPN; CDR2 reads SVGIG (reference sequence). Trimming removed 5 bases at V and 2 bases at J, with 12 bases between. The CDR3 DNA is TGTGCCTGGGGGTCGGGACTCAACACCGGGGAGCTGTTTTTT. Translating it yields CAWGSGLNTGELFF.

The chain uses TRBV27 and TRBJ2-5; 9 bases map to TRBD2. CDR1 and CDR2 from the germline V gene are MNHEY and SMNVEV (reference sequence). This CDR3 is built from 16 residues. Germline trimming cut 2 bases from V and 1 base from J; bases unmatched to any gene: 5. The chain's CDR3 is CASSLNPAGGQETQYF. CDR3 DNA: TGTGCCAGCAGTTTAAATCCAGCGGGAGGCCAAGAGACCCAGTACTTC.

This chain links TRBV29-1 with TRBJ2-1; 8 bases are shared with TRBD2. This CDR3 is 17 amino acids long. Trimming took 4 bases from V and 1 from J; bases not matched to a gene: 12. Germline CDR1 and CDR2: SQVTM and ANQGSEA. CDR3 amino acids: CSVAGGLAGISYNEQFF. For the CDR3, the DNA is TGCAGCGTTGCTGGGGGGCTAGCGGGTATTTCCTACAATGAGCAGTTCTTC.

The rearrangement uses TRBV13 and TRBJ1-2; a possible D gene is TRBD1 (5 bases). Germline V gene data show CDR1 as PRHDT and CDR2 as FYEKMQ (reference sequence). CDR3 length: 13 residues. V was trimmed by 8 bases and J by 2 bases, leaving 12 bases between them. CDR3 nucleotide sequence: TGTGCCAGCGAAGGGGAACGAAACTATGGCTACACCTTC. Protein: CASEGERNYGYTF.

The V and J genes are TRBV4-3 and TRBJ2-3; D perhaps matches TRBD2 (6 bases). The CDR3 has 16 residues. Germline V gene lookup returns CDR1 LGHNA and CDR2 YSLEER. V lost 4 bases to trimming and J lost 5 bases, with 19 bases between them. For the CDR3, the DNA is TGCGCCAGCAGCCGGGACTTCCATAGAGGATTAGATACGCAGTATTTT. The encoded protein is CASSRDFHRGLDTQYF.

V gene TRBV7-6 combines with J gene TRBJ2-3; 8 bases line up with TRBD2. In germline, CDR1 is SGHVS, CDR2 FNYEAQ. J gave up 1 base and V 2 bases, and 8 bases lay outside the gene matches. The CDR3 length is 17 residues. CDR3 loop: CASSLSLTGGRTDTQYF. CDR3 nucleotides: TGTGCCAGCAGCTTATCTCTAACGGGAGGGCGCACAGATACGCAGTATTTT.